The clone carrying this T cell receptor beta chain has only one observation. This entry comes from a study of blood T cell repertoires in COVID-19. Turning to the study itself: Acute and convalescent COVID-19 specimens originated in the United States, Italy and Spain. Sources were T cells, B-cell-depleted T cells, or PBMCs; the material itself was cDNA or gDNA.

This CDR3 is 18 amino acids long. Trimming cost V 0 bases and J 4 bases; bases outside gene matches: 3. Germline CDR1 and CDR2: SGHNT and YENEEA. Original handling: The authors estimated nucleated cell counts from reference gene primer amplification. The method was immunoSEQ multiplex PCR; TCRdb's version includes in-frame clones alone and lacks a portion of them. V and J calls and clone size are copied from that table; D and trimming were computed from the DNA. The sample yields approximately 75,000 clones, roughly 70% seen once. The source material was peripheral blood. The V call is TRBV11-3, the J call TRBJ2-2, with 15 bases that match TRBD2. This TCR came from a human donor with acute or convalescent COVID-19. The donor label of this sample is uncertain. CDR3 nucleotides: TGTGCCAGCAGCTTAGAAGGACTAGCGGGGGGGATCACCGGGGAGCTGTTTTTT. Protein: CASSLEGLAGGITGELFF.